A selection of T cell receptor beta chains follows, all from one sample in a study of tumor-infiltrating lymphocytes in oesophageal squamous cell carcinoma. One entry per CDR3 protein results from TCRdb running MiXCR on the PCR reads. The top ten clones hold over 35% of a sample with about 21,000 distinct CDR3 sequences, more than 30% of them seen once. Sequenced sample: esophageal tumor tissue. Source of these receptors: a male donor with esophageal squamous cell carcinoma. CDR3s include the opening cysteine and the closing phenylalanine or tryptophan.

j_gene: TRBJ2-1
v_gene: TRBV10-1
CDR3aa: CASSETSGVRNEQFF

j_gene: TRBJ2-2
v_gene: TRBV7-9
CDR3aa: CASSLDPTGKNTGELFF

j_gene: TRBJ2-5
v_gene: TRBV6-4
CDR3aa: CASSRDRGETQYF

j_gene: TRBJ2-1
v_gene: TRBV11-3
CDR3aa: CASSLDGTSGYNEQFF

j_gene: TRBJ1-3
v_gene: TRBV30
CDR3aa: CAWSRVSGNTIYF

j_gene: TRBJ2-3
v_gene: TRBV10-3
CDR3aa: CAISEGVGETDTQYF

j_gene: TRBJ2-5
v_gene: TRBV2
CDR3aa: CASSETYQETQYF

j_gene: TRBJ2-5
v_gene: TRBV7-9
CDR3aa: CASSYPDGTRDQYF

j_gene: TRBJ2-3
v_gene: TRBV15
CDR3aa: CATSIQGLYTDTQYF

j_gene: TRBJ1-1
v_gene: TRBV7-2
CDR3aa: CASSSQGGNTEAFF

j_gene: TRBJ2-7
v_gene: TRBV19
CDR3aa: CASSKGWGTRSYEQYF

j_gene: TRBJ1-2
v_gene: TRBV7-9
CDR3aa: CASRRDYGYTF

j_gene: TRBJ2-7
v_gene: TRBV10-3
CDR3aa: CAISERQGTYEQYF

j_gene: TRBJ2-1
v_gene: TRBV7-2
CDR3aa: CASSLHTGTNEQFF

j_gene: -
v_gene: TRBV7-2
CDR3aa: CASSLVKGSYNEQYF

j_gene: TRBJ2-7
v_gene: TRBV7-6
CDR3aa: CASSLNFGTSEQYF

j_gene: TRBJ2-2
v_gene: TRBV6-2/TRBV6-3
CDR3aa: CASSTGGDEHTGELFF

j_gene: TRBJ2-4
v_gene: TRBV7-7
CDR3aa: CASSPTSGGEGNIQYF

j_gene: TRBJ2-5
v_gene: TRBV6-1
CDR3aa: CASTIGETQYF

j_gene: TRBJ2-7
v_gene: TRBV19
CDR3aa: CASSTGTSGRRGYEQYF

j_gene: TRBJ1-1
v_gene: TRBV6-5
CDR3aa: CASRASGGEREAFF

j_gene: TRBJ2-3
v_gene: TRBV7-3
CDR3aa: CASSLMTSGTDTQYF

j_gene: TRBJ1-1
v_gene: TRBV4-1
CDR3aa: CASSQDIGTTEAFF

j_gene: TRBJ1-5
v_gene: TRBV4-1
CDR3aa: CASSPTGADRINQPQHF

j_gene: TRBJ2-6
v_gene: TRBV5-5
CDR3aa: CASSFDRREWLHLRF

j_gene: -
v_gene: TRBV7-8
CDR3aa: CASSSTGSPYEQYF

j_gene: -
v_gene: TRBV12-3/TRBV12-4
CDR3aa: CASSRGTPLVDTQFF

j_gene: -
v_gene: TRBV20-1
CDR3aa: CSAETDRLETQYF

j_gene: -
v_gene: TRBV7-3
CDR3aa: CASSLMYNSPLHF

j_gene: TRBJ1-1
v_gene: TRBV6-1
CDR3aa: CASSGGMANTEAFF

j_gene: TRBJ2-3
v_gene: TRBV5-5
CDR3aa: CASSRTSGGRTDTQYF

j_gene: -
v_gene: TRBV7-6
CDR3aa: CASSPQGGPGYEQYF

j_gene: TRBJ2-7
v_gene: TRBV7-9
CDR3aa: CASSLEGRGSGEQYF

j_gene: TRBJ2-7
v_gene: TRBV5-1
CDR3aa: CASSRTQGSYEQYF

j_gene: TRBJ2-1
v_gene: TRBV7-6
CDR3aa: CASLWTGPYNEQFF

j_gene: TRBJ2-1
v_gene: TRBV9
CDR3aa: CASSPLVGSYNEQFF